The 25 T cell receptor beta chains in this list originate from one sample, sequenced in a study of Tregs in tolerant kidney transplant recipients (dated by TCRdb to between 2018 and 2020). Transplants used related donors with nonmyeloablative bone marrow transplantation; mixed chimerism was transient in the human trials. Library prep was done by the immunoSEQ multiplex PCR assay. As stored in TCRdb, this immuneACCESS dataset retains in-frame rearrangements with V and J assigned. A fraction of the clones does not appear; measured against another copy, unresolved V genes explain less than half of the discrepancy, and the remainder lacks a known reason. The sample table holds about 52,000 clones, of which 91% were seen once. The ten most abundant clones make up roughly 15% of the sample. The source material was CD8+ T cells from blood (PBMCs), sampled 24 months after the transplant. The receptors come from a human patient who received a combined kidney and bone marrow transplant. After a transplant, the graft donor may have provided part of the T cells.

The CDR3 region is CASSQDGTGALHYGYTF. The CDR3 bases are TGCGCCAGCAGCCAAGATGGAACGGGAGCTCTCCACTATGGCTACACCTTC. The rearrangement links TRBV4-1 to TRBJ1-2; no definite D call. V was clipped by 0 bases and J by 3 bases, with 17 bases between them. This CDR3 comprises 17 residues. Germline CDR1 reads MGHRA; CDR2 reads YSYEKL.

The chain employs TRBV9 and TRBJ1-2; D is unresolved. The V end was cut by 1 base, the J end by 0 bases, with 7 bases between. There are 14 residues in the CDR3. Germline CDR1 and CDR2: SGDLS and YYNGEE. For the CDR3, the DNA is TGTGCCAGCAGCGTATCCCCAACTAACTATGGCTACACCTTC. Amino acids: CASSVSPTNYGYTF.

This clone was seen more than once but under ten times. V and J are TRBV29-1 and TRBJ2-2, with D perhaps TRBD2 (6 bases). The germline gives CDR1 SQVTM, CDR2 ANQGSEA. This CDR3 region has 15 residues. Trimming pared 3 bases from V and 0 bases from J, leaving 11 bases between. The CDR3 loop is CSVEEGTANTGELFF. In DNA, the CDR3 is TGCAGCGTTGAGGAGGGGACCGCGAACACCGGGGAGCTGTTTTTT.

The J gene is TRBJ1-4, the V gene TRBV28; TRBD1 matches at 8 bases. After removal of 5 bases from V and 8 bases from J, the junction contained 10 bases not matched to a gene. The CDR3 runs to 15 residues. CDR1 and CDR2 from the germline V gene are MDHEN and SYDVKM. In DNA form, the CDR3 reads TGTGCCAGCAGTCCCCCGACAGGGGTAAGGGAAAAACTGTTTTTT. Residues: CASSPPTGVREKLFF.

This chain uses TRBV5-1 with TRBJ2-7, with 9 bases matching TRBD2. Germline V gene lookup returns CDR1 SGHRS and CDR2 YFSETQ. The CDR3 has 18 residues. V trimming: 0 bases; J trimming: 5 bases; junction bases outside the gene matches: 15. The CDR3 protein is CASSLVSLAGHFSDEQYF. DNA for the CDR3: TGCGCCAGCAGCTTGGTATCCCTAGCGGGACACTTTTCCGACGAGCAGTACTTC. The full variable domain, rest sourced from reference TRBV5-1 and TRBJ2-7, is KAGVTQTPRYLIKTRGQQVTLSCSPISGHRSVSWYQQTPGQGLQFLFEYFSETQRNKGNFPGRFSGRQFSNSRSEMNVSTLELGDSALYLCASSLVSLAGHFSDEQYFGPGTRLTVT.

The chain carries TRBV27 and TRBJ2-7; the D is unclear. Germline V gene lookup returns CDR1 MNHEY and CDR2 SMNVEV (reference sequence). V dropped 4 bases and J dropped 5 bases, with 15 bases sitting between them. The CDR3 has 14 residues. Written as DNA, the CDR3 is TGTGCCAGCAGTTCTGCGCTAGAGCTCGACGAGCAGTACTTC. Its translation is CASSSALELDEQYF.

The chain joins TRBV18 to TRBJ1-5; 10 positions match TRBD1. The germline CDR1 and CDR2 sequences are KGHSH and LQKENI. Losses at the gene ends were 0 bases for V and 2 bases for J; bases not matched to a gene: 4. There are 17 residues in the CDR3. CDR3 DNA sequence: TGTGCCAGCTCACCACCGAGACAGGGGGCCCGCAATCAGCCCCAGCATTTT. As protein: CASSPPRQGARNQPQHF.

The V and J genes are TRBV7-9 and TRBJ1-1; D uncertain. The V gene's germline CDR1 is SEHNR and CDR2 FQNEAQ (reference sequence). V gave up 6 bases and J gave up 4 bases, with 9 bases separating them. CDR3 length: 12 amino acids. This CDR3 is CASSFSLTEAFF. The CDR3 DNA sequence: TGTGCCAGCAGTTTTAGCCTCACTGAAGCTTTCTTT. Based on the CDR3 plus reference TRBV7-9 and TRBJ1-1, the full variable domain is DTGVSQNPRHKITKRGQNVTFRCDPISEHNRLYWYRQTLGQGPEFLTYFQNEAQLEKSRLLSDRFSAERPKGSFSTLEIQRTEQGDSAMYLCASSFSLTEAFFGQGTRLTVV.

Written as DNA, the CDR3 is TGCGCCAGCAGCTTGGCCAGCGGTGGTATTGAGCAGTTCTTC. As protein: CASSLASGGIEQFF. The chain uses TRBV5-1 and TRBJ2-1; TRBD2 is a possible D gene (5 bases). Germline V gives CDR1 SGHRS, CDR2 YFSETQ. V was shortened by 0 bases and J by 9 bases, with 13 bases between the two germline ends. The CDR3 runs to 14 residues.

CDR3 residues: CASSLGSGGVYNEQFF. The CDR3, as DNA: TGTGCCAGCAGCTTAGGGAGCGGGGGGGTCTACAATGAGCAGTTCTTC. The J gene is TRBJ2-1, the V gene TRBV7-6, with 10 bases that match TRBD2. With V trimmed by 1 base and J by 3 bases, 3 bases remained unmatched. The CDR3 contains 16 residues. Germline CDR1 reads SGHVS; CDR2 reads FNYEAQ.

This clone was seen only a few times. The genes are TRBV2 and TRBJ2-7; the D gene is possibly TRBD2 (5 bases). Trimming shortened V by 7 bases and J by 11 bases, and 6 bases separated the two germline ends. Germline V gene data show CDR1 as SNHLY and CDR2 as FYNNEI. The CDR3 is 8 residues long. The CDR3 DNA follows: TGTGCCAGCAAGGGAGAGTACTTC. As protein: CASKGEYF.

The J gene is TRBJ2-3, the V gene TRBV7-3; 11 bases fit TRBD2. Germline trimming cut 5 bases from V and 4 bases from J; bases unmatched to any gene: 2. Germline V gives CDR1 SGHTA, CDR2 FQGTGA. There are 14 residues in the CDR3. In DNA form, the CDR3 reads TGTGCCAGCAGCCGACTAGCGGGACCAGATACGCAGTATTTT. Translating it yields CASSRLAGPDTQYF.

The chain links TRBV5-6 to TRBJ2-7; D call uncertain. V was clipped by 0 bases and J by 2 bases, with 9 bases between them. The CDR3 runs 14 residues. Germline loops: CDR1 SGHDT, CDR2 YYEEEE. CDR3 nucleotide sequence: TGTGCCAGCAGCTTGGTTCAGGCAACCTACGAGCAGTACTTC. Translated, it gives CASSLVQATYEQYF.

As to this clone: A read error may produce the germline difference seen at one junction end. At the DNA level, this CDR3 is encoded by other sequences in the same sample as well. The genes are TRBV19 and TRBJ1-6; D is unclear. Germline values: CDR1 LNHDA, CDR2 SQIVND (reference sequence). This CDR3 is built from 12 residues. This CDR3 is CASGFYNSPLHF. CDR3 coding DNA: TGTGCCTCGGGGTTTTATAATTCCCCCCTCCACTTT. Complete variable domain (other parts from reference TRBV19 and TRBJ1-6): DGGITQSPKYLFRKEGQNVTLSCEQNLNHDAMYWYRQDPGQGLRLIYYSQIVNDFQKGDIAEGYSVSREKKESFPLTVTSAQKNPTAFYLCASGFYNSPLHFGNGTRLTVT.

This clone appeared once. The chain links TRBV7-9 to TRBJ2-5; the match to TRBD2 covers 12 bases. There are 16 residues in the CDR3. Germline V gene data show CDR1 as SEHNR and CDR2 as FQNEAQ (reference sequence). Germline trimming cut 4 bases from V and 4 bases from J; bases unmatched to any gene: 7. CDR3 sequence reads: CASSWASGGAGETQYF. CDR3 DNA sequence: TGTGCCAGCAGCTGGGCTAGCGGGGGGGCCGGAGAGACCCAGTACTTC.

CDR3 bases: TGTGCCAGCAGGCTACGGGGGACGGACACTGAAGCTTTCTTT. It is translated as CASRLRGTDTEAFF. This sequence joins TRBV11-3 and TRBJ1-1; possibly TRBD1 for D (5 bases). Germline values: CDR1 SGHNT, CDR2 YENEEA. Trimming took 6 bases from V and 3 from J, leaving 14 bases between them. The CDR3 consists of 14 residues.

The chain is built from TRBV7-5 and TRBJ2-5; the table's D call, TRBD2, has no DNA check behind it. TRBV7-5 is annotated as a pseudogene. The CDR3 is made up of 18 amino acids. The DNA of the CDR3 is TGTGTCAGAAGCTTAGATTACGGCCTAGCGGGGATTCGGGAGACCCAGTACTTC. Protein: CVRSLDYGLAGIRETQYF.

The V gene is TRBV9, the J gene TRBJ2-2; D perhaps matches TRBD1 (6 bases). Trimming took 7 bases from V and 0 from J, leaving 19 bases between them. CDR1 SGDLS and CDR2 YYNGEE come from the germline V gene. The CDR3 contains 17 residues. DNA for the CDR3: TGTGCCAGCGGGAAACCTCGGGACACCCCGAACACCGGGGAGCTGTTTTTT. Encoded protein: CASGKPRDTPNTGELFF.

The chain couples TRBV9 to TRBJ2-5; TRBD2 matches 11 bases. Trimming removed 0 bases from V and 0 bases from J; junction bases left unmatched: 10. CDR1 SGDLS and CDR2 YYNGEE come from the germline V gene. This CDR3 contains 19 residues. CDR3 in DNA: TGTGCCAGCAGCGTAGACCCCGCCTTAGCGGGAGGGTACCAAGAGACCCAGTACTTC. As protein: CASSVDPALAGGYQETQYF.

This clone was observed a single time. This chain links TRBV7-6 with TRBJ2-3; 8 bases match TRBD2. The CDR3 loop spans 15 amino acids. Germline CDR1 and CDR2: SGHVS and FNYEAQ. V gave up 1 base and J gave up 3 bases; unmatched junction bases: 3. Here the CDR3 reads CASSLGAGGTDTQYF. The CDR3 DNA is TGTGCCAGCAGCTTAGGGGCGGGAGGAACAGATACGCAGTATTTT.

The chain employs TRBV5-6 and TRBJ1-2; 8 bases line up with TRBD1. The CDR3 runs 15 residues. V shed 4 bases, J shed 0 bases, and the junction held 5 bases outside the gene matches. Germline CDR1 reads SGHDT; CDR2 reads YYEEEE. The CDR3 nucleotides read TGTGCCAGCAGCCAGGGACAGGTCGCTAACTATGGCTACACCTTC. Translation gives CASSQGQVANYGYTF.

The CDR3 protein is CASPNSGLGYTF. The CDR3 DNA follows: TGTGCCAGCCCAAACTCCGGGTTAGGCTACACCTTC. The chain couples TRBV16 to TRBJ1-2; D unresolved. This CDR3 comprises 12 residues. The germline V gene has CDR1 KGHSY and CDR2 FQNENV. Deletions cut 8 bases from V and 8 bases from J, with 15 bases between. Together with reference TRBV16 and TRBJ1-2, the CDR3 gives the full variable domain: GEEVAQTPKHLVRGEGQKAKLYCAPIKGHSYVFWYQQVLKNEFKFLISFQNENVFDETGMPKERFSAKCLPNSPCSLEIQATKLEDSAVYFCASPNSGLGYTFGSGTRLTVV.

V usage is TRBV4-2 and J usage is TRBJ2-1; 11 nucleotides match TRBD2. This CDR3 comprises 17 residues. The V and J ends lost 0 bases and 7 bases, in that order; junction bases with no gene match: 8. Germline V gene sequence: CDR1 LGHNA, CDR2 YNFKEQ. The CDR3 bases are TGTGCCAGCAGCCAAGAAGGGACTAGCGGTCATTTTAATGAGCAGTTCTTC. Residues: CASSQEGTSGHFNEQFF.

This CDR3 reads CASSYAGDYEQYF. The CDR3 DNA follows: TGTGCCAGTAGTTATGCGGGAGATTACGAGCAGTACTTC. V gene TRBV19 combines with J gene TRBJ2-5, with 7 bases matching TRBD2. The tail of the sequence fits TRBJ2-7 better, so the J call may be wrong. This CDR3 is built from 13 residues. Germline loops: CDR1 LNHDA, CDR2 SQIVND (reference sequence).

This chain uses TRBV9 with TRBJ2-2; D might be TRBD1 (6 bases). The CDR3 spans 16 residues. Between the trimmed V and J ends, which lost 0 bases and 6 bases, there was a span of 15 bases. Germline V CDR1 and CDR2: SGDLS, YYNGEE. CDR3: CASSVVGGPGAGELFF. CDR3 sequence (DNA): TGTGCCAGCAGCGTAGTTGGGGGCCCCGGGGCCGGGGAGCTGTTTTTT.